Listed below are T cell receptor beta chains from one sample, sequenced in a study of cytomegalovirus exposure and HLA in healthy donors. Method: immunoSEQ multiplex PCR; TCRdb's copy keeps in-frame clones and lacks some. The sample holds over 100,000 clones, 65% to 90% seen once. Sequencing was carried out using PBMCs. The source of these receptors is a young man in good health and CMV-seronegative. CDR3s include the opening cysteine and the closing phenylalanine or tryptophan. The order of the fields is J gene, D gene, clone size, V gene, CDR3 protein, CDR3 DNA. D genes are given only for firm matches. Clone size is given for some rows only: seen once, a few or many times, or a class if the clone is expanded.

j_call: TRBJ2-7
d_call: .
clone_size: .
v_call: TRBV5-4
cdr3_aa: CASSLDRSYEQYF
cdr3_nt: TGTGCCAGCAGCCTGGACAGATCCTACGAGCAGTACTTC

j_call: TRBJ1-6
d_call: TRBD1
clone_size: .
v_call: TRBV27
cdr3_aa: CASSSRDRVYNSPLHF
cdr3_nt: TGTGCCAGCAGTAGTCGAGACAGGGTCTATAATTCACCCCTCCACTTT

j_call: TRBJ2-3
d_call: TRBD2
clone_size: .
v_call: TRBV5-1
cdr3_aa: CASSIGGAGDTQYF
cdr3_nt: TGCGCCAGCAGCATCGGGGGGGCAGGAGATACGCAGTATTTT

j_call: TRBJ2-4
d_call: .
clone_size: few
v_call: TRBV6-5
cdr3_aa: CASSYDRIKNSQYF
cdr3_nt: TGTGCCAGCAGTTACGACAGGATCAAAAACAGTCAGTACTTC

j_call: TRBJ2-2
d_call: TRBD2
clone_size: .
v_call: TRBV5-1
cdr3_aa: CASSLGLAGDITGELFF
cdr3_nt: TGCGCCAGCAGCTTGGGATTAGCGGGGGATATCACCGGGGAGCTGTTTTTT

j_call: TRBJ2-5
d_call: TRBD1
clone_size: .
v_call: TRBV29-1
cdr3_aa: CSVLRDRNLQETQYF
cdr3_nt: TGCAGCGTTCTCCGGGACAGGAATCTTCAGGAGACCCAGTACTTC

j_call: TRBJ2-2
d_call: .
clone_size: .
v_call: TRBV9
cdr3_aa: CASSVGGANTGELFF
cdr3_nt: TGTGCCAGCAGCGTAGGCGGGGCGAACACCGGGGAGCTGTTTTTT

j_call: TRBJ2-7
d_call: .
clone_size: .
v_call: TRBV6-1
cdr3_aa: CASSEWAGLEQYF
cdr3_nt: TGTGCCAGCAGTGAATGGGCGGGCCTCGAGCAGTACTTC

j_call: TRBJ1-2
d_call: .
clone_size: .
v_call: TRBV15
cdr3_aa: CATSRDLPALSRGYTF
cdr3_nt: TGTGCCACCAGCAGAGATCTTCCGGCGTTGTCGCGGGGCTACACCTTC

j_call: TRBJ1-1
d_call: .
clone_size: .
v_call: TRBV28
cdr3_aa: CASGGIEGEAFF
cdr3_nt: TGTGCCAGCGGGGGGATTGAGGGTGAAGCTTTCTTT

j_call: TRBJ1-2
d_call: TRBD1
clone_size: .
v_call: TRBV28
cdr3_aa: CASSLYVRGKYGYTF
cdr3_nt: TGTGCCAGCAGTTTATACGTCAGGGGGAAGTATGGCTACACCTTC

j_call: TRBJ2-3
d_call: TRBD1
clone_size: .
v_call: TRBV5-1
cdr3_aa: CASSLLDGQGGDTQYF
cdr3_nt: TGCGCCAGCAGCTTGTTAGATGGACAGGGGGGAGATACGCAGTATTTT

j_call: TRBJ2-2
d_call: .
clone_size: .
v_call: TRBV7-2
cdr3_aa: CASSFSSDTGELFF
cdr3_nt: TGTGCCAGCAGCTTCAGTAGCGATACCGGGGAGCTGTTTTTT

j_call: TRBJ2-3
d_call: .
clone_size: .
v_call: TRBV9
cdr3_aa: CASSASGDTQYF
cdr3_nt: TGTGCCAGCAGCGCGTCCGGAGATACGCAGTATTTT

j_call: TRBJ1-2
d_call: .
clone_size: .
v_call: TRBV11-2
cdr3_aa: CASGKVQGPYGYTF
cdr3_nt: TGTGCCAGCGGTAAGGTCCAGGGGCCTTATGGCTACACCTTC

j_call: TRBJ1-6
d_call: .
clone_size: .
v_call: TRBV30
cdr3_aa: CAWSLPGDNSPLHF
cdr3_nt: TGTGCCTGGAGTTTGCCGGGGGACAATTCACCCCTCCACTTT

j_call: TRBJ1-4
d_call: .
clone_size: .
v_call: TRBV4-2
cdr3_aa: CASSPPGYRDNEKLFF
cdr3_nt: TGTGCCAGCAGCCCCCCCGGTTACCGGGATAATGAAAAACTGTTTTTT

j_call: TRBJ2-5
d_call: .
clone_size: .
v_call: TRBV2
cdr3_aa: CASQTDQETQYF
cdr3_nt: TGTGCCAGCCAAACGGACCAAGAGACCCAGTACTTC

j_call: TRBJ2-4
d_call: TRBD1
clone_size: .
v_call: TRBV4-1
cdr3_aa: CASSQEGDRGDRDIQYF
cdr3_nt: TGCGCCAGCAGCCAAGAGGGAGACAGGGGAGATAGGGACATTCAGTACTTC

j_call: TRBJ2-1
d_call: .
clone_size: few
v_call: TRBV19
cdr3_aa: CASSGSLQVYEQFF
cdr3_nt: TGTGCCAGTAGTGGATCTTTACAGGTTTATGAGCAGTTCTTC

j_call: TRBJ2-5
d_call: .
clone_size: .
v_call: TRBV5-4
cdr3_aa: CASSEALQETQYF
cdr3_nt: TGTGCCAGCAGCGAGGCCCTCCAAGAGACCCAGTACTTC

j_call: TRBJ2-1
d_call: TRBD2
clone_size: once
v_call: TRBV9
cdr3_aa: CASSVGLAGGSSSYNEQFF
cdr3_nt: TGTGCCAGCAGCGTGGGACTAGCGGGGGGTTCGAGCTCCTACAATGAGCAGTTCTTC

j_call: TRBJ2-1
d_call: TRBD1
clone_size: .
v_call: TRBV4-3
cdr3_aa: CASSQDGQVSYNEQFF
cdr3_nt: TGCGCCAGCAGCCAAGACGGACAGGTCTCCTACAATGAGCAGTTCTTC

j_call: TRBJ2-5
d_call: .
clone_size: .
v_call: TRBV7-2
cdr3_aa: CASSYQGRETQYF
cdr3_nt: TGTGCCAGCAGCTATCAGGGGCGGGAGACCCAGTACTTC

j_call: TRBJ2-7
d_call: TRBD1
clone_size: .
v_call: TRBV9
cdr3_aa: CASSAGFGQGLYEQYF
cdr3_nt: TGTGCCAGCAGCGCCGGATTCGGACAGGGTCTGTACGAGCAGTACTTC

j_call: TRBJ2-3
d_call: TRBD2
clone_size: .
v_call: TRBV28
cdr3_aa: CASSLAGGITDTQYF
cdr3_nt: TGTGCCAGCAGCCTAGCGGGGGGGATCACAGATACGCAGTATTTT

j_call: TRBJ1-1
d_call: .
clone_size: .
v_call: TRBV6-5
cdr3_aa: CASSYGGTEAFF
cdr3_nt: TGTGCCAGCAGTTACGGCGGCACTGAAGCTTTCTTT

j_call: TRBJ2-1
d_call: .
clone_size: .
v_call: TRBV21-1
cdr3_aa: CASSSRDSAVYNEQFF
cdr3_nt: TGTGCCAGCAGCTCGCGGGACTCCGCCGTCTACAATGAGCAGTTCTTC

j_call: TRBJ2-1
d_call: TRBD2
clone_size: .
v_call: TRBV10-1
cdr3_aa: CASSESGGLYNEQFF
cdr3_nt: TGCGCCAGCAGTGAGTCGGGGGGGTTATACAATGAGCAGTTCTTC

j_call: TRBJ2-5
d_call: TRBD2
clone_size: .
v_call: TRBV28
cdr3_aa: CASSSLRLAGGPNRKTQYF
cdr3_nt: TGTGCCAGCAGTTCCCTCCGATTAGCGGGGGGCCCAAACAGAAAGACCCAGTACTTC

j_call: TRBJ1-6
d_call: TRBD1
clone_size: .
v_call: TRBV5-1
cdr3_aa: CASSLGVGQGNSPLHF
cdr3_nt: TGCGCCAGCAGCTTGGGAGTCGGACAGGGGAATTCACCCCTCCACTTT

j_call: TRBJ2-7
d_call: .
clone_size: .
v_call: TRBV2
cdr3_aa: CASTGFSYEQYF
cdr3_nt: TGTGCCAGCACCGGGTTTTCCTACGAGCAGTACTTC

j_call: TRBJ2-3
d_call: .
clone_size: .
v_call: TRBV19
cdr3_aa: CASSINSRADTQYF
cdr3_nt: TGTGCCAGTAGTATCAACAGTAGAGCAGATACGCAGTATTTT

j_call: TRBJ2-3
d_call: TRBD1
clone_size: .
v_call: TRBV6-1
cdr3_aa: CASSEGTGGTDTQYF
cdr3_nt: TGTGCCAGCAGTGAAGGGACAGGGGGCACAGATACGCAGTATTTT

j_call: TRBJ1-6
d_call: TRBD1
clone_size: .
v_call: TRBV19
cdr3_aa: CASTSTGGPLVLNSPLHF
cdr3_nt: TGTGCCAGTACTTCGACAGGGGGGCCCCTCGTTTTGAATTCACCCCTCCACTTT

j_call: TRBJ1-2
d_call: .
clone_size: .
v_call: TRBV19
cdr3_aa: CASSLDGERGYTF
cdr3_nt: TGTGCCAGTAGTTTGGACGGGGAAAGAGGCTACACCTTC

j_call: TRBJ1-1
d_call: .
clone_size: .
v_call: TRBV30
cdr3_aa: CAWRERSYTEAFF
cdr3_nt: TGTGCCTGGAGGGAAAGGAGTTACACTGAAGCTTTCTTT

j_call: TRBJ1-1
d_call: .
clone_size: .
v_call: TRBV6-4
cdr3_aa: CASRKDPTGTEAFF
cdr3_nt: TGTGCCAGCAGAAAGGACCCGACGGGGACTGAAGCTTTCTTT

j_call: TRBJ1-1
d_call: .
clone_size: .
v_call: TRBV9
cdr3_aa: CASSVVGDFMNTEAFF
cdr3_nt: TGTGCCAGCAGCGTAGTAGGGGACTTCATGAACACTGAAGCTTTCTTT